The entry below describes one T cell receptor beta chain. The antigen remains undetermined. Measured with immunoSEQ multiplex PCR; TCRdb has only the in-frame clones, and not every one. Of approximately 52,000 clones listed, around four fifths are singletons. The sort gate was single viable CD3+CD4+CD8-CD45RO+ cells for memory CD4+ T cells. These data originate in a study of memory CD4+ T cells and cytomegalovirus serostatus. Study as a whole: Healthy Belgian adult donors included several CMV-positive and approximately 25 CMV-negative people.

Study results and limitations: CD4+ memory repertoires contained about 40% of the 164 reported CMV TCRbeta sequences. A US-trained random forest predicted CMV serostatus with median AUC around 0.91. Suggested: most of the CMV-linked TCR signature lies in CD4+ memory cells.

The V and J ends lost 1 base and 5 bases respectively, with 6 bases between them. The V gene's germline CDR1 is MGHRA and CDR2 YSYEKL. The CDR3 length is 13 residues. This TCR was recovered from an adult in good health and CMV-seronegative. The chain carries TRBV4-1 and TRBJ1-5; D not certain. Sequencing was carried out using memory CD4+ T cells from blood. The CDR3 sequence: CASSQVTYQPQHF. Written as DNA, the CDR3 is TGCGCCAGCAGCCAAGTGACGTATCAGCCCCAGCATTTT.